The present entry profiles one T cell receptor beta chain with its context. It has no known antigen specificity. No clone much larger than this one lies a single base away; base qualities are absent. Only healthy Caucasian donors were included. Three unrelated non-twin adults were additionally sequenced: a male aged 18 to 29, a male aged 50 to 60 and a female aged 50 to 60. Using Miltenyi CD45RO+ enrichment and human naive T-cell isolation kits, memory (CD45RO+) and naive T cells were isolated from PBMC. This entry comes from a study of identical twins (dated by TCRdb to the mid-2010s). Background on the whole study: TCR alpha and beta repertoires from monozygotic twins, unrelated adults of various ages and cord blood were deep-sequenced to test whether fetal clonotypes persist. To rule out contamination, replicate twin experiments were performed at different times with different library preparation protocols. General findings and caveats noted by the study authors: Abundant cord blood beta clonotypes had fewer insertions, young adult naive repertoires showed a similar but weaker trend, and memory repertoires showed no such trend. Out-of-frame TCR alpha sharing in monozygotic twins was systematically underestimated by recombination models, whereas sharing between unrelated individuals was in agreement with the recombination models. The excess sharing between twins in beta out-of-frame sequences was weaker because fewer shared sequences reduced the signal-to-noise ratio. Zero-insertion analyses could be partly confounded by invariant T cells such as MAIT and iNKT, although diverse VJ usage argued against such confounding for most clonotypes. Compared with coincidental sharing between unrelated individuals, out-of-frame TCR alpha sequences shared between twins had an excess of sequences with low generation probability. Conclusions relied on cross-sectional statistical analysis, since the same donors could not be followed over many years.

Compared with germline, V lacks 6 bases and J lacks 3 bases; bases without a gene match: 17. Via the germline V gene (reference sequence), CDR1 is DFQATT and CDR2 SNEGSKA. The CDR3 sequence holds 17 residues, the cysteine and phenylalanine included. Only the CDR3 portion is preserved as DNA: 51 bases, with reading frame beginning at the first base. Libraries came from 5' RACE. The reads were generated on an Illumina HiSeq 2000. A universal primer binding site was introduced by template switching, and a unique molecular identifier was present in the final cDNA, enabling accurate counting of TCR cDNA molecules. Specific primers in the conserved constant-segment region were used to synthesize first-strand cDNA for TCR alpha and beta chains. To control for contamination, every cDNA library carried two barcodes: a SMART-Mk sample barcode plus Illumina barcodes. Two successive PCR steps introduced TruSeq adapter sequences along with Illumina sample barcodes. Sequencing of the TCR alpha and beta cDNA libraries was done on the Illumina HiSeq platform using custom primers. The authors' pipeline ran thus. MiGEC processed the raw reads to extract unique molecular identifiers, while MiXCR was used to determine the CDR3 positions. For each individual, recombination models were inferred using an EM algorithm with the repgenHMM and IGoR tools. The analysis of shared clonotypes was done with the tcR package in R, with sharing normalized by the product of cloneset sizes. Out-of-frame nonproductive sequences were analyzed to study raw recombination free of thymic and clonal selection effects. TCRdb cleaned the public reads at Q25 with fastp, built clones with MiXCR and kept in-frame beta chains. Every entry covers one CDR3 protein and lists the most common genes and DNA from its rows. The V and J calls here are based on TCRdb, not the publication. A total of about 690,000 distinct CDR3 sequences appear in this sample, around 6% of them only once. The top ten clonotypes cover 1.5% to 2% of the sample.

The sequenced material came from naive T cells sorted from blood. In light of the paper, this sample's cell subset or site label describes: cells isolated with a human naive T-cell isolation kit. The clonotype was recovered from a man in his late teens or twenties in good health. The receptor chain draws on TRBV20-1 and TRBJ1-5; 7 central bases correspond to TRBD1. The CDR3 amino acid sequence is: CSATFLDRLNLNQPQHF. The DNA reads TGCAGTGCAACCTTCTTGGACAGGCTTAACCTCAATCAGCCCCAGCATTTT.